The following is a T cell receptor beta chain sequence with its context. Its specificity is not known. Primers included in the PCR were 60 Vbeta and 13 Jbeta primers. The method was immunoSEQ multiplex PCR; TCRdb's version includes in-frame clones alone and lacks a portion of them. The data contain some 190,000 clones, roughly 77% of them singletons. This entry belongs to a study of cytomegalovirus exposure and HLA in healthy donors. Study observations and caveats: Per published reports, the classifier diagnosed cytomegalovirus status with high specificity and sensitivity. In an earlier analysis, most TCR beta V segments were productive about 90% or about 30% of the time.

This CDR3 contains 15 residues. Trimming left V 5 bases short and J 4 bases short, with 17 bases between. CDR1 is MNHEY, CDR2 SVGAGI, per germline. Sequenced: PBMCs. The chain has TRBV6-5 and TRBJ1-2, with D possibly TRBD1 on 6 matching bases. The TCR was taken from a woman aged 45 to 65 in good health and CMV-seronegative. The CDR3 here is CASSNNRELLYGYTF. The CDR3 DNA is TGTGCCAGCAGTAACAACAGGGAACTACTCTATGGCTACACCTTC.